This T cell receptor beta chain is from a study of cytomegalovirus exposure and HLA in healthy donors. Points from the study as a whole: TCR sequences were mostly rare, though some public TCRs occurred in many donors. V segments that were indistinguishable, TRBV6-2 and TRBV6-3 among them, were omitted from analysis. Researchers reported in a later analysis that a missense DCLRE1C variant was tied to TCR beta V- and J-gene trimming. A further, later analysis showed that HLA-associated TCR beta chains (compared with equally common others) were more clonally expanded.

With 0 bases clipped from V and 6 bases from J, the junction kept 7 bases outside the gene matches. CDR3 length: 16 residues. CDR1 is KGHSH, CDR2 LQKENI, per germline. With regard to this clone: The antigen remains undetermined.

PCR involved 60 Vbeta and 13 Jbeta primers. Assay used: immunoSEQ multiplex PCR; TCRdb lists only in-frame clones, some missing. This sample has roughly 62,000 clones, with under 80% found just once. What was sequenced was PBMCs. This sequence originates from a woman in her 30s in good health and CMV-seronegative. The rearrangement links TRBV18 to TRBJ1-2, with 10 bases that match TRBD1. CDR3 region: CASSPPRDRGVDGYTF. The CDR3 region has the DNA TGTGCCAGCTCACCACCCCGGGACAGGGGAGTTGATGGCTACACCTTC.